This T cell receptor beta chain was recovered during a study of cytomegalovirus exposure and HLA in healthy donors. As for the study in general: The roughly 110 validation repertoires used the same platform as the roughly 670 first-cohort repertoires (as reported by a later analysis). Study-wide findings and caveats: Many donors shared some public TCRs, even though most TCR sequences were rare. The study listed approximately 160 cytomegalovirus-associated TCR beta chains. As confirmed in vitro, three CMV-associated chains were specific for CMV antigens.

Of note for this clone: No antigen is known for it.

The method was immunoSEQ multiplex PCR; TCRdb's version includes in-frame clones alone and lacks a portion of them. Among 200,000 to 300,000 clones listed, around 91% were seen once. Trimming cost V 3 bases and J 7 bases; bases outside gene matches: 3. Looked up from germline, CDR1 is LNHNV and CDR2 is YYDKDF (reference sequence). This CDR3 region has 14 residues. The sequencing sample was made of PBMCs. The chain carries TRBV15 and TRBJ2-1, with 10 bases aligning to TRBD2. The sequence derives from a woman in her twenties or thirties in good health and CMV-seronegative. The CDR3: CATSSLAGANEQFF. The CDR3 bases are TGTGCCACCAGCAGCCTAGCGGGAGCGAATGAGCAGTTCTTC.